Following are 17 T cell receptor beta chains from one sample sequenced in a study of T cell responses to AZD1222 COVID-19 vaccine. The method was immunoSEQ multiplex PCR; TCRdb's version includes in-frame clones alone and lacks a portion of them. This table holds 130,000 to 150,000 clones, just over 85% found once. The specimen comprised peripheral blood, sampled 28 days after the second AZD1222 dose. These receptors were collected from an adult who received the AZD1222 COVID-19 vaccine.

This clone appeared a few times. This chain uses TRBV30 with TRBJ1-2; 10 bases are shared with TRBD1. The CDR3 sequence is 15 residues long. Germline V gives CDR1 GTSNPN, CDR2 SVGIG (reference sequence). Germline trimming cut 5 bases from V and 3 bases from J; bases unmatched to any gene: 9. The CDR3 coding sequence is TGTGCCTGGGGGGGACAGGGGCATCGATACTATGGCTACACCTTC. Translated: CAWGGQGHRYYGYTF.

The rearrangement uses TRBV5-1 and TRBJ2-1, with no clear D. Germline assignment: CDR1 SGHRS and CDR2 YFSETQ. The CDR3 spans 13 residues. Trimming removed 0 bases at V and 6 bases at J, with 7 bases between. The CDR3 sequence is CASSLDSLNEQFF. CDR3 nucleotides: TGCGCCAGCAGCTTGGATAGCCTCAATGAGCAGTTCTTC.

The V and J genes are TRBV11-3 and TRBJ2-5; either TRBD1 or TRBD2 may supply D (6 bases each). Germline CDR1 is SGHNT and CDR2 is YENEEA. Trimming shortened V by 5 bases and J by 4 bases, and 14 bases separated the two germline ends. The CDR3 is 14 residues long. The CDR3 coding sequence is TGTGCCAGCAGCGGAGGGGGGCAGGGAGAGACCCAGTACTTC. Protein sequence: CASSGGGQGETQYF.

This chain joins TRBV5-1 and TRBJ2-5; no clear D. The germline V gene encodes CDR1 SGHRS and CDR2 YFSETQ. The CDR3 has 12 amino acids. V was cut by 1 base and J by 3 bases, with 4 bases left in between. CDR3 sequence reads: CASSLMEETQYF. As DNA, the CDR3 is TGCGCCAGCAGCTTGATGGAAGAGACCCAGTACTTC.

The chain recombines TRBV6-6 with TRBJ1-5, with D perhaps TRBD1 (5 bases). The CDR3 is 16 amino acids. Trimming removed 7 bases from V and 0 bases from J, with 16 bases in between. Germline V CDR1 and CDR2: MNHNY, SVGAGI (reference sequence). The CDR3: CASTLWGGYSNQPQHF. CDR3 coding DNA: TGTGCCAGCACCTTGTGGGGGGGATATAGCAATCAGCCCCAGCATTTT.

CDR3 residues: CASSYSPGSYGYTF. CDR3 nucleotide sequence: TGTGCCAGCAGTTACTCCCCCGGGAGCTATGGCTACACCTTC. The gene calls are TRBV6-5 and TRBJ1-2; D is unclear. CDR1 MNHEY and CDR2 SVGAGI come from the germline V gene. CDR3 length: 14 amino acids. Trimming left V 0 bases short and J 4 bases short, with 9 bases between.

The rearrangement links TRBV6-1 to TRBJ1-2; D might be TRBD1 (6 bases). Germline V lookup: CDR1 MNHNS, CDR2 SASEGT. The CDR3 totals 15 residues. Trimming took 3 bases from V and 4 from J, leaving 15 bases between them. CDR3 bases: TGTGCCAGCAGTGAGGGGAGACAGGATCCCTATGGCTACACCTTC. It is translated as CASSEGRQDPYGYTF.

Points on this clone: A read error may account for a junction end that differs from germline. J is TRBJ2-7 and V is TRBV7-7, with 7 positions matching TRBD1. The CDR3 consists of 17 residues. Per germline, CDR1 SSHAT and CDR2 FNYEAQ (reference sequence). The CDR3 DNA sequence: TGTGCTAGCAGCCCTATGCCGAGGGGGCCGAGCCCCTACGAGCAGTACTTC. Its protein is CASSPMPRGPSPYEQYF.

The rearrangement links TRBV2 to TRBJ2-7; D remains unclear. The V end lost 6 bases, the J end lost 9 bases, and 21 bases lay between the germline ends. Germline V gene lookup returns CDR1 SNHLY and CDR2 FYNNEI. This CDR3 contains 14 residues. This CDR3 is CASRQNGTKRWQYF. CDR3 sequence (DNA): TGTGCCAGCAGGCAGAACGGAACCAAGAGGTGGCAGTACTTC.

The chain combines TRBV6-6 with TRBJ1-2; D is unclear. Trimming shortened V by 2 bases and J by 2 bases, and 6 bases separated the two germline ends. The CDR3 consists of 13 residues. Germline CDR1 MNHNY, CDR2 SVGAGI (reference sequence). The CDR3 reads CASSYVDNYGYTF. In DNA, the CDR3 is TGTGCCAGCAGTTACGTGGACAACTATGGCTACACCTTC.

This chain joins TRBV9 and TRBJ1-6, with D uncertain. The CDR3 extends over 15 amino acids. Germline V gene lookup returns CDR1 SGDLS and CDR2 YYNGEE. The V gene lost 0 bases and the J gene lost 3 bases, with 7 bases spanning the gap. The CDR3 DNA reads as TGTGCCAGCAGCGTAGAGGCCGGCTATAATTCACCCCTCCACTTT. Translated: CASSVEAGYNSPLHF.

This chain uses TRBV10-2 with TRBJ1-6; 8 bases fit TRBD1. The CDR3 covers 21 residues. Germline V gives CDR1 WSHSY, CDR2 SAAADI. The ends lost 3 bases at V and 0 bases at J; junction bases unmatched: 16. The CDR3 DNA is TGCGCCAGCAGTGAACTTCCACAGGGGGTAACCCTAAGCTCCTATAATTCACCCCTCCACTTT. Protein sequence: CASSELPQGVTLSSYNSPLHF.

The table lists this clone with a count of one. The V gene is TRBV27, the J gene TRBJ2-3; D possibly corresponds to TRBD1 (6 bases). Germline-derived CDR1 and CDR2 are MNHEY and SMNVEV (reference sequence). Trimming pared 7 bases from V and 2 bases from J, leaving 13 bases between. This CDR3 contains 14 residues. CDR3 protein: CASNEDRFTDTQYF. The CDR3 DNA reads as TGTGCCAGCAACGAAGACAGGTTCACAGATACGCAGTATTTT.

This clone showed up just once. The chain joins TRBV28 to TRBJ1-4, with 8 positions matching TRBD1. CDR3 length equals 15 residues. J was trimmed by 8 bases and V by 4 bases; bases with no gene match: 9. Germline V lookup: CDR1 MDHEN, CDR2 SYDVKM. The CDR3 sequence is CASSSFGQGNEKLFF. CDR3 sequence (DNA): TGTGCCAGCAGTTCCTTCGGACAGGGAAACGAAAAACTGTTTTTT.

This chain joins TRBV5-1 and TRBJ2-3; TRBD2 is a possible D gene (6 bases). The germline gives CDR1 SGHRS, CDR2 YFSETQ. This CDR3 region has 16 residues. V was shortened by 2 bases and J by 2 bases, with 15 bases between the two germline ends. CDR3 coding DNA: TGCGCCAGCAGCTTAAATAGCGGTACCATCACAGATACGCAGTATTTT. Amino acid sequence: CASSLNSGTITDTQYF.

The genes are TRBV13 and TRBJ2-7, with D tentatively TRBD2 (6 bases). With 0 bases removed from V and 1 base from J, the gap between germline ends came to 13 bases. The germline V gene has CDR1 PRHDT and CDR2 FYEKMQ (reference sequence). There are 16 residues in the CDR3. CDR3 coding DNA: TGTGCCAGCAGCTTAGGCCTGGCGGGGACTTCCTACGAGCAGTACTTC. Amino acids: CASSLGLAGTSYEQYF.

This chain joins TRBV9 and TRBJ2-1; TRBD2 matches at 7 bases. CDR1 is SGDLS, CDR2 YYNGEE, per germline. The CDR3 loop spans 15 amino acids. V was clipped by 4 bases and J by 7 bases; unmatched bases: 11. This CDR3 reads CASSSPFGGRNEQFF. CDR3 bases: TGTGCCAGCAGCTCCCCTTTCGGGGGGAGGAATGAGCAGTTCTTC. The full variable domain, in which reference TRBV9 and TRBJ2-1 provide the parts outside the CDR3, is DSGVTQTPKHLITATGQRVTLRCSPRSGDLSVYWYQQSLDQGLQFLIQYYNGEERAKGNILERFSAQQFPDLHSELNLSSLELGDSALYFCASSSPFGGRNEQFFGPGTRLTVL.